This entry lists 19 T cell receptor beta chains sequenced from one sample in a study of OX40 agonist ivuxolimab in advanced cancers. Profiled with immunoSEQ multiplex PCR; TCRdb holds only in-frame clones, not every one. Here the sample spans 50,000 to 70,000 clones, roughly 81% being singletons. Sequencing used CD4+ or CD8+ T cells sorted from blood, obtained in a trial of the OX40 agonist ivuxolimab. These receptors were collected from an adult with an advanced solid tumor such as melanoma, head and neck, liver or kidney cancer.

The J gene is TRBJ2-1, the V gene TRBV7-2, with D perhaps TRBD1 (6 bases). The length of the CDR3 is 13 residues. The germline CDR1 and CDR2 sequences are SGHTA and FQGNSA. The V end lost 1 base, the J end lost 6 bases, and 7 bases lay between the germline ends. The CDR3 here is CASSLGTVNEQFF. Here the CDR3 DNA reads TGTGCCAGCAGCTTAGGGACAGTCAATGAGCAGTTCTTC.

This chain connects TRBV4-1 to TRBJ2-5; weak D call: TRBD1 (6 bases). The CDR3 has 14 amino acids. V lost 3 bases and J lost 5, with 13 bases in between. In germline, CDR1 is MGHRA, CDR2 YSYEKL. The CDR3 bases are TGCGCCAGCAGCCATCTGGGGCAGGGGGAGACCCAGTACTTC. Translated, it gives CASSHLGQGETQYF.

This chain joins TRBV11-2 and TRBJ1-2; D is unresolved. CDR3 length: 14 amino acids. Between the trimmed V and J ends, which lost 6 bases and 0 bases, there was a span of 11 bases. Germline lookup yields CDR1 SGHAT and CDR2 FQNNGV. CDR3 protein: CASRRAASNYGYTF. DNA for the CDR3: TGTGCCAGCAGAAGGGCAGCTTCTAACTATGGCTACACCTTC.

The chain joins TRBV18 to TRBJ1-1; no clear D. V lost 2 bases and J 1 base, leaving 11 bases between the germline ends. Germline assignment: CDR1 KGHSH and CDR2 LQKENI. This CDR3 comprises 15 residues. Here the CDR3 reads CASSPGWAGNTEAFF. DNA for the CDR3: TGTGCCAGCTCACCAGGGTGGGCAGGGAACACTGAAGCTTTCTTT.

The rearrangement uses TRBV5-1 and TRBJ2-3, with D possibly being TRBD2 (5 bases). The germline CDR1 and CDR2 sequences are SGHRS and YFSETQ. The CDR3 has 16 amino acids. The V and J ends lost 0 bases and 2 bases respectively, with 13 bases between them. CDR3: CASSLEGGLFTDTQYF. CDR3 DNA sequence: TGCGCCAGCAGCTTGGAAGGCGGGTTATTCACAGATACGCAGTATTTT.

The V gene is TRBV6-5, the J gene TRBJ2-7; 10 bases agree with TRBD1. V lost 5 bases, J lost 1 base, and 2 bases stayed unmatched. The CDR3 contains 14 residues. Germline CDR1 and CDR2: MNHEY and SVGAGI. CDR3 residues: CASSEDRGSYEQYF. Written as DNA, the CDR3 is TGTGCCAGCAGTGAGGACAGGGGGTCCTACGAGCAGTACTTC.

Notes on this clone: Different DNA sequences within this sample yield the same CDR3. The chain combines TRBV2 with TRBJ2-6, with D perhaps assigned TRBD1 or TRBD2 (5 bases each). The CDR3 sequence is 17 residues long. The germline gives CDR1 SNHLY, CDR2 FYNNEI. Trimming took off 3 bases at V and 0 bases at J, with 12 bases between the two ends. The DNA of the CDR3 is TGTGCCAGCAGTGAGGGCGAGGGGTTCTCTGGGGCCAACGTCCTGACTTTC. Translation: CASSEGEGFSGANVLTF.

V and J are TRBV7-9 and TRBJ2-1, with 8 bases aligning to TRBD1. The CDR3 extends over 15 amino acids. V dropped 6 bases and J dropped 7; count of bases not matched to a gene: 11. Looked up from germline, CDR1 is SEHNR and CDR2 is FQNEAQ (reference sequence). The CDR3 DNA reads TGTGCCAGCAGTCCTACAGGGGGTATATCAAATGAGCAGTTCTTC. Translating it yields CASSPTGGISNEQFF.

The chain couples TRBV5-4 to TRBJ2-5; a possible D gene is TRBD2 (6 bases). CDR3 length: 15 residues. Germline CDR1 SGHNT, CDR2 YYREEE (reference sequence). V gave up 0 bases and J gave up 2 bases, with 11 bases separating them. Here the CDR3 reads CASSLGGDPQETQYF. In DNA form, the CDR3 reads TGTGCCAGCAGCTTGGGGGGGGACCCACAAGAGACCCAGTACTTC.

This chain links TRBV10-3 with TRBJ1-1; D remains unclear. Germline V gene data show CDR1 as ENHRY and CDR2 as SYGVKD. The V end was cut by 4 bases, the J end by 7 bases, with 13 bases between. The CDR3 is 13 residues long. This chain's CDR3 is CAISVVEGDEAFF. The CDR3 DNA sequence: TGTGCCATCAGTGTAGTCGAAGGCGATGAAGCTTTCTTT.

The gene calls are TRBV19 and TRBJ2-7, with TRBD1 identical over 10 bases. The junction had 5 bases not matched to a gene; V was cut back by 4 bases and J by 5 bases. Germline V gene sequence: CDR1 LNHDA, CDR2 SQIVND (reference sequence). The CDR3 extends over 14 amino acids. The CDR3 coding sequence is TGTGCCAGTAGTACGACAGGGGGCCCTAACGAGCAGTACTTC. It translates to CASSTTGGPNEQYF.

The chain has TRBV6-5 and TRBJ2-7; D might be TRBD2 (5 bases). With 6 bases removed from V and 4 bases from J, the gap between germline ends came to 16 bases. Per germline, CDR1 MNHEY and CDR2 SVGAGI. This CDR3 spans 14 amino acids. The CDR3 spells CASSPSGGQYEQYF. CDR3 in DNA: TGTGCCAGCAGCCCCTCGGGCGGGCAATACGAGCAGTACTTC.

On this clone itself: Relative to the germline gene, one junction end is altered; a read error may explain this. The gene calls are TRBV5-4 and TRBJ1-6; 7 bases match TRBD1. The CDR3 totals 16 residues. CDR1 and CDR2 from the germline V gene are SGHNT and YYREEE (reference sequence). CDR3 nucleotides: TGTGCCAGCAGATTGGGGCCGCGACAGGGTGAATCACCCCTCCACTTT. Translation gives CASRLGPRQGESPLHF.

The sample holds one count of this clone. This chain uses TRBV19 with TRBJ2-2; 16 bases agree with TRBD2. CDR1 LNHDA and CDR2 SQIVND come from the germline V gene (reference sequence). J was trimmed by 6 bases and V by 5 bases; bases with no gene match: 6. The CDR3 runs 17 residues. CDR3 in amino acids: CASSDPGLAGGSGELFF. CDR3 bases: TGTGCCAGTAGTGACCCGGGACTAGCGGGAGGGTCCGGGGAGCTGTTTTTT.

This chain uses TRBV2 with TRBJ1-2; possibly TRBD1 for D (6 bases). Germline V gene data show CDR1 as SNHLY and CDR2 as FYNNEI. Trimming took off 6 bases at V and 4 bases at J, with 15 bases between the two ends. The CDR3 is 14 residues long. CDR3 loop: CASSLDSSFYGYTF. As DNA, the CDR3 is TGTGCCAGCAGCCTGGACAGCAGCTTCTATGGCTACACCTTC.

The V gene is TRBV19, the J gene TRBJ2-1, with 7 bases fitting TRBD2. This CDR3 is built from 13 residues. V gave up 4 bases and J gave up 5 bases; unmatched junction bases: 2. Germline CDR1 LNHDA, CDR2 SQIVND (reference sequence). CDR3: CASSTGLDNEQFF. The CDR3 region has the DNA TGTGCCAGTAGTACCGGACTAGACAATGAGCAGTTCTTC.

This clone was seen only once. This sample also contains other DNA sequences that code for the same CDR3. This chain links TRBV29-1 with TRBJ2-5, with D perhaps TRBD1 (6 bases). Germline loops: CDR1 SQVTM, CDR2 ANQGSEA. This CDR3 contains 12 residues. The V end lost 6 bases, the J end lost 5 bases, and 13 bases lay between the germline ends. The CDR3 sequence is CSVDWGQETQYF. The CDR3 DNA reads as TGCAGCGTCGATTGGGGGCAGGAGACCCAGTACTTC.

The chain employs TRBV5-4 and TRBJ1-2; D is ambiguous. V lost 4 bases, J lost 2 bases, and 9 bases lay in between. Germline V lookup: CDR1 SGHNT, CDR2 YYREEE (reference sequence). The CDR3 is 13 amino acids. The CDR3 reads CASSHDGNYGYTF. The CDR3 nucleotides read TGTGCCAGCAGCCATGACGGGAACTATGGCTACACCTTC.

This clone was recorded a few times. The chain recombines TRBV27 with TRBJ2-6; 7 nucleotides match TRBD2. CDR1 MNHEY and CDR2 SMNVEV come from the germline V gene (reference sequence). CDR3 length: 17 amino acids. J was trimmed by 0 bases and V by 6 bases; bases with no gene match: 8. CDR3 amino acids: CASRGLNTGSGANVLTF. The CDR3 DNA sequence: TGTGCCAGCAGGGGACTAAATACAGGCTCTGGGGCCAACGTCCTGACTTTC.